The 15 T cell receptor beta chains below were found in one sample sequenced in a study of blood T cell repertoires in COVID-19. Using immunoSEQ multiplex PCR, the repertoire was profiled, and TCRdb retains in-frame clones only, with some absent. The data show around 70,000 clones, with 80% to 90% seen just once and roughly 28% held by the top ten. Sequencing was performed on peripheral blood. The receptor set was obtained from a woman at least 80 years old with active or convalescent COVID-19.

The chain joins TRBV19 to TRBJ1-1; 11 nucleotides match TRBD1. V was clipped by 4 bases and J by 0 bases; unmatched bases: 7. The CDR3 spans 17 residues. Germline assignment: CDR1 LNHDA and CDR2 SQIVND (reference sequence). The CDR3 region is CASSRRTGGALNTEAFF. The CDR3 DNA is TGTGCCAGTAGTAGACGGACAGGGGGCGCCTTGAACACTGAAGCTTTCTTT.

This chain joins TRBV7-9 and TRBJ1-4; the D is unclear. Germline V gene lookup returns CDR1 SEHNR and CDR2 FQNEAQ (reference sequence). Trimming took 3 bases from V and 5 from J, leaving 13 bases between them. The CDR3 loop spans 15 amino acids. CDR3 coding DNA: TGTGCCAGCAGCTTTGGTGGGCCACCCAATGAAAAACTGTTTTTT. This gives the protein CASSFGGPPNEKLFF.

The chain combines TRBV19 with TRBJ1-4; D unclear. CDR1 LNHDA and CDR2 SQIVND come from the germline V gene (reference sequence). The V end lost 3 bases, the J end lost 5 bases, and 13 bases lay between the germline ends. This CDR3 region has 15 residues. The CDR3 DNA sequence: TGTGCCAGTAGTATTCTTAGCAGTCGAAATGAAAAACTGTTTTTT. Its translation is CASSILSSRNEKLFF.

The CDR3 DNA follows: TGTGCCAGCAGCCACCACTCCGGGCAGGGCGGAAGGTACTATGAGCAGTTCTTC. Protein product: CASSHHSGQGGRYYEQFF. The chain combines TRBV3-1 (or the pseudogene TRBV3-2) with TRBJ2-1; a possible D gene is TRBD1 (5 bases). Germline CDR1 is LGHDT and CDR2 is YNNKEL (reference sequence). V was trimmed by 3 bases and J by 8 bases, leaving 26 bases between them. The CDR3 spans 18 residues.

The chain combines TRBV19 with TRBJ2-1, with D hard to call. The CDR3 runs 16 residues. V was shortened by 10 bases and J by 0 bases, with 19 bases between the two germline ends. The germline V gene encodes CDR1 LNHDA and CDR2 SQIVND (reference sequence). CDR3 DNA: TGTGCCACGAGCCCTTGGCGAGCGAGCTCCTACAATGAGCAGTTCTTC. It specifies CATSPWRASSYNEQFF.

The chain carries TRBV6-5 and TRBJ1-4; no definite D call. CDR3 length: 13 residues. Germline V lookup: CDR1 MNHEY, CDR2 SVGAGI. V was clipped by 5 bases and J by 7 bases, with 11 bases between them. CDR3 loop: CASSLREGEKLFF. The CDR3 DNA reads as TGTGCCAGCAGTCTCCGGGAAGGTGAAAAACTGTTTTTT.

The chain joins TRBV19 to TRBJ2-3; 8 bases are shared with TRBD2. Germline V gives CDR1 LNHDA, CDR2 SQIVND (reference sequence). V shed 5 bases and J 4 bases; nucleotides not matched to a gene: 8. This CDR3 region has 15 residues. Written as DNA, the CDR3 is TGTGCCAGTAGTCCCCAGCGGGGGTGGGCAGATACGCAGTATTTT. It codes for CASSPQRGWADTQYF.

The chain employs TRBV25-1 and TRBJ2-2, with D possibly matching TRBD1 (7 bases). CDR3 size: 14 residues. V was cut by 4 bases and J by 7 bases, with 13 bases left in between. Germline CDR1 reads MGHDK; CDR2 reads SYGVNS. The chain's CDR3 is CASSARQGGGELFF. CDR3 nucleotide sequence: TGTGCCAGCAGTGCGAGACAGGGAGGCGGGGAGCTGTTTTTT. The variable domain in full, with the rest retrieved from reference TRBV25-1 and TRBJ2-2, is EADIYQTPRYLVIGTGKKITLECSQTMGHDKMYWYQQDPGMELHLIHYSYGVNSTEKGDLSSESTVSRIRTEHFPLTLESARPSHTSQYLCASSARQGGGELFFGEGSRLTVL.

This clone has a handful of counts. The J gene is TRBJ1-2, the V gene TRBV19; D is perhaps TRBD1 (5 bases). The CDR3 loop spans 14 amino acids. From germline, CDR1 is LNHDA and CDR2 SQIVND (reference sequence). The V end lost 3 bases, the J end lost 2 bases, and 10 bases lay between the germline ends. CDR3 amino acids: CASSILGPNYGYTF. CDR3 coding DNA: TGTGCCAGTAGTATCCTGGGGCCGAACTATGGCTACACCTTC.

This CDR3 is CASREENYGYTF. CDR3 bases: TGTGCCAGCAGGGAGGAGAACTATGGCTACACCTTC. The rearrangement joins TRBV6-5 to TRBJ1-2, with D uncertain. The CDR3 covers 12 residues. Trimming pared 6 bases from V and 2 bases from J, leaving 7 bases between. From germline, CDR1 is MNHEY and CDR2 SVGAGI.

CDR3 DNA: TGTGCCAGCAGCGGGGGAGGGGCCAATGAGCAGTTCTTC. Encoded protein: CASSGGGANEQFF. This chain uses TRBV9 with TRBJ2-1; 7 positions agree with TRBD2. Germline V CDR1 and CDR2: SGDLS, YYNGEE. The ends lost 3 bases at V and 6 bases at J; junction bases unmatched: 3. This CDR3 spans 13 amino acids.

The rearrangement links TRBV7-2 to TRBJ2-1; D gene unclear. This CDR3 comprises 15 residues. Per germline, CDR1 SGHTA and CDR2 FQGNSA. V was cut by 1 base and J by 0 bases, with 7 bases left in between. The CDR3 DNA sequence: TGTGCCAGCAGCTTAGTCGTCGGCTCCTACAATGAGCAGTTCTTC. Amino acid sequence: CASSLVVGSYNEQFF.

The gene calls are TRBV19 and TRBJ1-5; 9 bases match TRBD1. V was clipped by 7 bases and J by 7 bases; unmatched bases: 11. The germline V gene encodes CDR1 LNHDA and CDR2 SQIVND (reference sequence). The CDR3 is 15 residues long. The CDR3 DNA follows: TGTGCCAGTACGCCACGGGACAGGGCGCCGCAGCCCCAGCATTTT. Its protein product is CASTPRDRAPQPQHF.

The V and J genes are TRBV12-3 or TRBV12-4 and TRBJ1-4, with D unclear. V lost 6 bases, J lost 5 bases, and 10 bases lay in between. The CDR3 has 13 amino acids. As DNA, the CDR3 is TGTGCCAGCAGGCGGGGAGGGAATGAAAAACTGTTTTTT. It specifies CASRRGGNEKLFF.

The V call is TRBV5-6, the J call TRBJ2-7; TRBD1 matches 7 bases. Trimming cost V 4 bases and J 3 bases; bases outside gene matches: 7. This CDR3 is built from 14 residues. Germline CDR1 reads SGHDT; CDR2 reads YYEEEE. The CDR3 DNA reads TGTGCCAGCAGCCTGCGACAGGGACACTACGAGCAGTACTTC. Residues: CASSLRQGHYEQYF.